The source of this T cell receptor (beta chain) is a study of T cells after posttransplantation cyclophosphamide. Whole-study findings and limits: TRB clonality was highly associated with recipient CMV seropositivity and reactivation.

Trimming took 6 bases from V and 6 from J, leaving 14 bases between them. This CDR3 has 14 amino acids. This table comes from immunoSEQ multiplex PCR, and its TCRdb copy is limited to in-frame clones, with some not included. The sample is made up of fewer than 40,000 clones, none counted only once. This clone was picked up many times. Its target is unknown. The genes are TRBV12-3 or TRBV12-4 and TRBJ1-4; TRBD1 is a possible D gene (6 bases). Sequencing was done on a sample of PBMCs. The clonotype originates from a woman between 45 and 60 years old in good health and a related stem cell transplant donor. The CDR3 reads CASSLQGQYEKLFF. The CDR3 coding sequence is TGTGCCAGCAGCCTACAGGGTCAATATGAAAAACTGTTTTTT.